This T cell receptor beta chain came from a study of human T cells and chemical hapten exposure. Study-wide background: A 2 cm by 2 cm inner upper arm patch received 2% DPC for sensitization. The study, taken as a whole, reports: Expanded TCRs created a significantly greater count of big CDR3 similarity clusters than controls did. With regard to DPC sensitization, TCRs above 1 in 1000 frequency did not change.

Documented time point: patch test 3, about 24 weeks after DPC sensitization. Treatment indicated: therapeutic diphenylcyclopropenone sensitization with weekly scalp DPC. For this clonotype: The target antigen is unknown.

Germline CDR1 is WSHSY and CDR2 is SAAADI. The CDR3 spans 14 residues. With 6 bases clipped from V and 6 bases from J, the junction kept 7 bases outside the gene matches. As originally analysed: Sample-level TCR yields exhibited a median of approximately 96,000, with a range of roughly 20,000 to 750,000. One entry per CDR3 protein, called by TCRdb with MiXCR from the RACE reads. Here the V and J calls rest on TCRdb's processing, not on the authors' analysis. Among about 120,000 distinct CDR3 sequences listed, approximately 10% were seen once. The sequences come from whole blood, collected in connection with sensitization to the hapten diphenylcyclopropenone (DPC). The clonotype was recovered from a woman aged 45-59 years with alopecia areata. Some clones in this sample may be carry-over from other donors' samples. The chain has TRBV10-2 and TRBJ1-4, with TRBD1 matching 7 bases. This CDR3 reads CASSEGQHHEKLFF. The CDR3 nucleotides are TGCGCCAGCAGCGAGGGACAGCACCATGAAAAACTGTTTTTT.